Presented here are 27 T cell receptor beta chains from one specimen sequenced in a study of T cells in women clearing cervical HPV infection. The table came from immunoSEQ multiplex PCR; TCRdb's copy has only in-frame clones and leaves some out. Recorded for this sample: 20,000 or so clones. Source material: blood buffy coat. The receptor source for this set is a woman between 18 and 70 years old with a cervical HPV16 infection that either progressed to CIN3+ or cleared (not recorded which).

Concerning this clone itself: The read terminates 3 residues before the CDR3 end, so the remaining end is supplied by the germline J gene. The chain combines TRBV19 with TRBJ1-1; maybe TRBD1 (6 bases). V dropped 5 bases and J dropped 5 bases, with 15 bases sitting between them. This CDR3 is built from 14 residues. Germline loops: CDR1 LNHDA, CDR2 SQIVND (reference sequence). Partial CDR3 DNA: TGTGCCAGTAGTCAAGGGGGGGGCCGGACTGAA. Its protein product is CASSQGGGRTE. The whole CDR3 sequence reads CASSQGGGRTEAFF.

To note about this clone: The CDR3 end falls 3 residues outside the read, so it is completed with the germline J gene. The V gene is TRBV29-1, the J gene TRBJ2-1, with 10 nucleotides matching TRBD2. Germline CDR1 and CDR2: SQVTM and ANQGSEA. The CDR3 is 13 amino acids. With V trimmed by 5 bases and J by 5 bases, 3 bases remained unmatched. Partial CDR3 DNA: TGCAGCGTTAGGACTAGCGGAGACAATGAG. Translation gives CSVRTSGDNE. The complete CDR3 reads CSVRTSGDNEQFF.

In regard to this clone: The CDR3 extends 3 residues past the end of the read, so its final part is completed from the germline J gene. V usage is TRBV23-1 and J usage is TRBJ1-5; D not certain. TRBV23-1 belongs to the ORF category, with a function that is uncertain. Trimming took 2 bases from V and 4 from J, leaving 15 bases between them. The CDR3 is 16 residues long. The CDR3: CASSQNKSGRNQPQHF. Incomplete CDR3 DNA: TGCGCCAGCAGTCAAAATAAGTCAGGCAGAAATCAGCCC.

Worth noting for this clone: The CDR3 end is not reached by the read, which stops 3 residues before it; the germline J gene fills it in. J is TRBJ1-3 and V is TRBV10-3; D possibly corresponds to TRBD1 (5 bases). CDR3 size: 18 residues. Germline V CDR1 and CDR2: ENHRY, SYGVKD. Trimming removed 4 bases at V and 3 bases at J, with 22 bases between. CDR3 sequence reads: CAISVTDIRNSFGNTIYF. The part of the CDR3 DNA that was read is TGTGCCATCAGTGTTACGGACATTCGGAATTCCTTTGGAAACACC.

Concerning this clone: Sequencing ends 3 residues short of the CDR3 end; the germline J gene provides the rest. The genes are TRBV19 and TRBJ1-2; D not certain. The V gene's germline CDR1 is LNHDA and CDR2 SQIVND (reference sequence). The CDR3 is 14 residues long. Partial CDR3 DNA: TGTGCCAGTAGTATAATTCCTGGCACAGATACC. Translating gives CASSIIPGTDT. The entire CDR3 reads CASSIIPGTDTYTF. Full variable domain (rest looked up from reference TRBV19 and TRBJ1-2): DGGITQSPKYLFRKEGQNVTLSCEQNLNHDAMYWYRQDPGQGLRLIYYSQIVNDFQKGDIAEGYSVSREKKESFPLTVTSAQKNPTAFYLCASSIIPGTDTYTFGSGTRLTVV.

Concerning this clone: The sequence runs out 3 residues before the end of the CDR3; the remainder is reconstructed from the germline J gene. This sequence joins TRBV5-1 and TRBJ2-5; 9 bases align to TRBD1. The CDR3 consists of 15 residues. The germline gives CDR1 SGHRS, CDR2 YFSETQ. The ends lost 4 bases at V and 5 bases at J; junction bases unmatched: 9. The CDR3 DNA, read in part, is TGCGCCAGCAGCCGGAGGACAGGGGCTGGGGAGACC. Residues: CASSRRTGAGET. The CDR3 as a whole reads CASSRRTGAGETQYF.

The CDR3 bases that were read are TGCGCCAGCAGCTTGGGAGGCGGGAGCTCCTACAATGAG. Translated, it gives CASSLGGGSSYNE. In full, the CDR3 is CASSLGGGSSYNEQFF. This sequence joins TRBV5-1 and TRBJ2-1, with 7 bases fitting TRBD2. Read data end 3 residues before the CDR3 end; the end is taken from the germline J gene. Germline V gene lookup returns CDR1 SGHRS and CDR2 YFSETQ. The CDR3 contains 16 residues. The ends lost 0 bases at V and 0 bases at J; junction bases unmatched: 3.

On this clone itself: Read coverage stops 3 residues before the CDR3 terminus; the germline J gene supplies the remainder. The rearrangement uses TRBV20-1 and TRBJ2-3; 14 nucleotides agree with TRBD2. V was clipped by 1 base and J by 4 bases; unmatched bases: 13. Germline CDR1 is DFQATT and CDR2 is SNEGSKA (reference sequence). This CDR3 is built from 19 residues. The CDR3 reads CSARGPGTSGSAGADTQYF. CDR3 bases read: TGCAGTGCTAGAGGACCCGGGACTAGCGGGAGTGCGGGCGCAGATACG.

To note about this clone: Sequencing ends 3 residues short of the CDR3 end; the germline J gene provides the rest. The gene calls are TRBV28 and TRBJ1-4; 10 bases map to TRBD1. CDR3 length: 18 residues. The V segment lost 7 bases and the J segment 3 bases; nucleotides outside the gene matches: 14. The germline V gene encodes CDR1 MDHEN and CDR2 SYDVKM. CDR3 loop: CASTSRDRGFGANEKLFF. Incomplete CDR3 DNA: TGTGCCAGCACCTCGAGGGACAGGGGTTTTGGTGCTAATGAAAAA.

In regard to this clone: The DNA ends 3 residues before the CDR3 does, and the rest of the CDR3 is filled in from the germline J gene. The genes are TRBV5-6 and TRBJ2-7, with D perhaps matching TRBD1 (6 bases). This CDR3 has 13 residues. Trimming stripped 6 bases from V and 3 bases from J, with 13 bases between. CDR1 and CDR2 from the germline V gene are SGHDT and YYEEEE. CDR3 loop: CASKIPDSYEQYF. The DNA read from the CDR3 is TGTGCCAGCAAGATCCCGGACAGCTACGAG.

Note on this clone: The CDR3 extends 3 residues past the end of the read, so its final part is completed from the germline J gene. The rearrangement links TRBV19 to TRBJ2-4; 10 bases match TRBD1. Germline CDR1 and CDR2: LNHDA and SQIVND (reference sequence). The length of the CDR3 is 17 residues. The ends lost 9 bases at V and 0 bases at J; junction bases unmatched: 11. The sequenced part of the CDR3 DNA is TGTGCCAGGGACAGGGGGAGTTTCTTGAAAGCCAAAAACATT. Its protein is CARDRGSFLKAKNI. The entire CDR3 sequence reads CARDRGSFLKAKNIQYF.

Regarding this clone: The CDR3 extends 3 residues past the end of the read, so its final part is completed from the germline J gene. The V call is TRBV7-3, the J call TRBJ2-3; 9 bases match TRBD2. V lost 5 bases to trimming and J lost 3 bases; unmatched junction nucleotides: 3. The CDR3 extends over 14 amino acids. Germline V lookup: CDR1 SGHTA, CDR2 FQGTGA. Here the CDR3 reads CASSPGLATDTQYF. The CDR3 DNA, read in part, is TGTGCCAGCAGCCCCGGACTAGCGACAGATACG.

To note about this clone: Read sequence stops 3 residues before the CDR3 end, and the germline J gene provides the missing end. This sequence joins TRBV20-1 and TRBJ2-7; D possibly corresponds to TRBD2 (5 bases). The V end lost 5 bases, the J end lost 2 bases, and 10 bases lay between the germline ends. This CDR3 is 12 amino acids long. The germline gives CDR1 DFQATT, CDR2 SNEGSKA (reference sequence). The CDR3 spells CSARPGAYEQYF. CDR3 DNA (partial): TGCAGTGCTCGTCCCGGGGCCTACGAG.

With regard to this clone: The read comes to an end 3 residues before the CDR3 does, leaving the germline J gene to fill in the end. The chain has TRBV19 and TRBJ2-3; 8 bases are a match to TRBD2. Germline assignment: CDR1 LNHDA and CDR2 SQIVND (reference sequence). The CDR3 length is 16 residues. V lost 0 bases and J lost 2; bases outside the gene matches: 4. The sequenced CDR3 bases are TGTGCCAGTAGTATAGACGGCGGGGGGAACACAGATACG. It is translated as CASSIDGGGNTDT. The whole CDR3 protein is CASSIDGGGNTDTQYF.

In regard to this clone: The read comes to an end 3 residues before the CDR3 does, leaving the germline J gene to fill in the end. The chain links TRBV5-1 to TRBJ2-1, with 10 bases fitting TRBD1. CDR1 and CDR2 from the germline V gene are SGHRS and YFSETQ. Trimming cost V 4 bases and J 4 bases; bases outside gene matches: 2. The CDR3 runs to 14 residues. This CDR3 is CASSPGQGYNEQFF. The DNA read from the CDR3 is TGCGCCAGCAGCCCGGGACAGGGGTACAATGAG.

Note on this clone: The CDR3 end falls 3 residues outside the read, so it is completed with the germline J gene. The J gene is TRBJ1-2, the V gene TRBV18; TRBD1 might be the D (5 bases). The CDR3 sequence is 14 residues long. Germline V gene lookup returns CDR1 KGHSH and CDR2 LQKENI. CDR3 bases read: TGTGCCAGCTCACCGGGTGCGGGGGACTACGAC. Residues: CASSPGAGDYD. In full, the CDR3 reads CASSPGAGDYDYTF.

On this clone: Read data end 3 residues before the CDR3 end; the end is taken from the germline J gene. The chain joins TRBV7-3 to TRBJ2-3; D not certain. Trimming took off 5 bases at V and 6 bases at J, with 18 bases between the two ends. CDR1 is SGHTA and CDR2 is FQGTGA in the germline V gene. This CDR3 contains 15 residues. CDR3 region: CASSPLGVEPDTQYF. Incomplete CDR3 DNA: TGTGCCAGCAGCCCCCTAGGAGTGGAACCCGATACG.

The sequenced CDR3 bases are TGCGCCAGCAGCCAAGATGACAGGGAAAGCTACGAG. Translated, it gives CASSQDDRESYE. The entire CDR3 protein is CASSQDDRESYEQYF. The rearrangement joins TRBV4-1 to TRBJ2-7, with TRBD1 matching 7 bases. The DNA ends 3 residues before the CDR3 does, and the rest of the CDR3 is filled in from the germline J gene. Germline V gene data show CDR1 as MGHRA and CDR2 as YSYEKL. J lost 3 bases, V lost 0 bases, and 5 bases had no gene match. The CDR3 sequence is 15 residues long.

Notes on this clone: The read terminates 3 residues before the CDR3 end, so the remaining end is supplied by the germline J gene. The chain couples TRBV19 to TRBJ2-2; 7 bases map to TRBD2. Per germline, CDR1 LNHDA and CDR2 SQIVND (reference sequence). J lost 4 bases, V lost 3 bases, and 8 bases had no gene match. This CDR3 has 16 residues. The CDR3 here is CASSMEVAGLTGELFF. The sequenced part of the CDR3 DNA is TGTGCCAGTAGTATGGAGGTAGCGGGCCTCACCGGGGAG.

Regarding this clone: Read coverage stops 3 residues before the CDR3 terminus; the germline J gene supplies the remainder. The chain carries TRBV7-6 and TRBJ2-2, with 7 bases fitting TRBD1. V lost 4 bases, J lost 6 bases, and 5 bases stayed unmatched. This CDR3 has 14 residues. The germline V gene has CDR1 SGHVS and CDR2 FNYEAQ. CDR3 bases read: TGTGCCAGCAGCTACAGGCAGGGGGCCGGGGAG. Translation gives CASSYRQGAGE. The whole CDR3 protein reads CASSYRQGAGELFF.

About this clone itself: Read data end 3 residues before the CDR3 end; the end is taken from the germline J gene. V usage is TRBV20-1 and J usage is TRBJ2-3; 7 nucleotides agree with TRBD2. CDR3 size: 13 residues. Germline V gene sequence: CDR1 DFQATT, CDR2 SNEGSKA (reference sequence). CDR3: CSARGLAGETQYF. Partial CDR3 DNA: TGCAGTGCTAGAGGACTAGCCGGGGAGACG.

As to this clone: The missing CDR3 end, 3 residues past where the read stops, is filled in from the germline J gene. The chain recombines TRBV7-8 with TRBJ2-7; TRBD1 is a possible D gene (6 bases). This CDR3 contains 15 residues. CDR1 and CDR2 (germline): SGHVS, FQNEAQ. Deletions cut 5 bases from V and 0 bases from J, with 14 bases between. The CDR3 is CASSPTGTSSYEQYF. CDR3 bases read: TGTGCCAGCAGCCCGACCGGGACATCCTCCTACGAG.

As concerns this clone: The sequence runs out 3 residues before the end of the CDR3; the remainder is reconstructed from the germline J gene. The chain carries TRBV5-1 and TRBJ2-1; tentatively, D is TRBD2 (6 bases). The V gene's germline CDR1 is SGHRS and CDR2 YFSETQ. V was clipped by 4 bases and J by 4 bases, with 12 bases between them. There are 14 residues in the CDR3. CDR3: CASSLEGLYNEQFF. The sequenced part of the CDR3 DNA is TGCGCCAGCAGCCTGGAGGGGCTATACAATGAG.

In the case of this clone: Within the sample, other DNA sequences also encode this same CDR3. The CDR3 reads CASSPPTGHNEQFF. The sequenced part of the CDR3 DNA is TGTGCCAGCTCACCCCCGACAGGCCACAATGAG. The chain employs TRBV18 and TRBJ2-1, with D perhaps matching TRBD1 (6 bases). The read falls 3 residues short of the CDR3 end, and the missing part is taken from the germline J gene. Germline V gives CDR1 KGHSH, CDR2 LQKENI. The V end was cut by 3 bases, the J end by 5 bases, with 11 bases between. The CDR3 sequence is 14 residues long.

According to its frequency, this clone is large. The read halts 3 residues ahead of the CDR3 end, with the missing end drawn from the germline J gene. V and J are TRBV23-1 and TRBJ2-5; 7 bases are a match to TRBD1. TRBV23-1 falls under the ORF class, with uncertain function. The V segment lost 0 bases and the J segment 5 bases; nucleotides outside the gene matches: 9. The CDR3 has 16 amino acids. The covered CDR3 bases are TGCGCCAGCAGTCAATCTGGTCCGAGACAGGGTGAGACC. It is translated as CASSQSGPRQGET. The whole CDR3 is CASSQSGPRQGETQYF.

Regarding this clone: Coverage ceases 3 residues before the CDR3 finishes, and the germline J gene fills in the end. The chain employs TRBV20-1 and TRBJ2-7; 7 nucleotides agree with TRBD1. In germline, CDR1 is DFQATT, CDR2 SNEGSKA (reference sequence). J gave up 2 bases and V 5 bases, and 3 bases lay outside the gene matches. This CDR3 is built from 12 residues. The CDR3 loop reads CSARQGPYEQYF. The CDR3 bases that were read are TGCAGTGCTCGACAGGGACCCTACGAG.

In the case of this clone: The read terminates 3 residues ahead of where the CDR3 ends, so the germline J gene completes it. The chain employs TRBV20-1 and TRBJ2-2; TRBD1 matches at 11 bases. CDR1 and CDR2 (germline): DFQATT, SNEGSKA (reference sequence). The CDR3 covers 15 residues. V shed 6 bases, J shed 1 base, and the junction held 4 bases outside the gene matches. The chain's CDR3 is CSAVGTGGNTGELFF. The CDR3 bases that were read are TGCAGTGCGGTTGGGACAGGGGGGAACACCGGGGAG.